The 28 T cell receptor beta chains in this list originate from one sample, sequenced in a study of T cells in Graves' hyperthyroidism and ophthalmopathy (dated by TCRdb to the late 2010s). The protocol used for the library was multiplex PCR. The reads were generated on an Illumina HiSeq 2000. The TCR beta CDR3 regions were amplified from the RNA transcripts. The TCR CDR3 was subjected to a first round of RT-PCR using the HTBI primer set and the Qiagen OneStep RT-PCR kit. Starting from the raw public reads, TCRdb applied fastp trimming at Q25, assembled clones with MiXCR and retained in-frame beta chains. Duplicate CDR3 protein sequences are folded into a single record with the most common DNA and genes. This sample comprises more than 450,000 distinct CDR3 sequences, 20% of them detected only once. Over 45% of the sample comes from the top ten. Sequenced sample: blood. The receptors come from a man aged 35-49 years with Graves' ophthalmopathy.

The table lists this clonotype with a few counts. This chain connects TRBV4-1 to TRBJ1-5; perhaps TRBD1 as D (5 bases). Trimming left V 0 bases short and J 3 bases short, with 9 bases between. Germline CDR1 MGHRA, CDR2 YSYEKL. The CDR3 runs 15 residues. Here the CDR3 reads CASSQETGVNQPQHF. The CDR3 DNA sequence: TGCGCCAGCAGCCAAGAAACGGGGGTCAATCAGCCCCAGCATTTT.

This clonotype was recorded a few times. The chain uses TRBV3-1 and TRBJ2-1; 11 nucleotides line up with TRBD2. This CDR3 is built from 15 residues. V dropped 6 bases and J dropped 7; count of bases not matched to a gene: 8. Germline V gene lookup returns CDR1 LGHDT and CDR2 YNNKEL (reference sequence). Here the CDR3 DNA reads TGTGCCAGCAGGGGGCTAGCGGGGGGCAAGAATGAGCAGTTCTTC. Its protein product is CASRGLAGGKNEQFF.

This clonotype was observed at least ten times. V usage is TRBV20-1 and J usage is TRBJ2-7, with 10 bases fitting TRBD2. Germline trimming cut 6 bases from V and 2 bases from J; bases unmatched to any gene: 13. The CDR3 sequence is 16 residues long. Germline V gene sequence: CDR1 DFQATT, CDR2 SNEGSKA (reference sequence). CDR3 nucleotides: TGCAGTGCGCGAAGAGCTAGCGGGAGCAGAGCCTACGAGCAGTACTTC. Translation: CSARRASGSRAYEQYF.

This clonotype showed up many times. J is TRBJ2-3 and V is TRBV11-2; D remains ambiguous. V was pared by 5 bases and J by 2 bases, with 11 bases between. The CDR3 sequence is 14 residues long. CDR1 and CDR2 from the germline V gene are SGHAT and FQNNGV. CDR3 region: CASSVPLATDTQYF. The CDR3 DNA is TGTGCCAGCAGCGTCCCGTTGGCCACAGATACGCAGTATTTT. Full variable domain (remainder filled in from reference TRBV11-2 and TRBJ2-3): EAGVAQSPRYKIIEKRQSVAFWCNPISGHATLYWYQQILGQGPKLLIQFQNNGVVDDSQLPKDRFSAERLKGVDSTLKIQPAKLEDSAVYLCASSVPLATDTQYFGPGTRLTVL.

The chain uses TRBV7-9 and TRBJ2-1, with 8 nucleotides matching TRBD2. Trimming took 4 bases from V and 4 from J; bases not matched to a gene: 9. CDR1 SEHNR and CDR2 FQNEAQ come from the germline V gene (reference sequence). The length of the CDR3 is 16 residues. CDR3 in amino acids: CASSSSGGAGYNEQFF. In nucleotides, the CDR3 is TGTGCCAGCAGCTCATCCGGGGGGGCGGGTTACAATGAGCAGTTCTTC.

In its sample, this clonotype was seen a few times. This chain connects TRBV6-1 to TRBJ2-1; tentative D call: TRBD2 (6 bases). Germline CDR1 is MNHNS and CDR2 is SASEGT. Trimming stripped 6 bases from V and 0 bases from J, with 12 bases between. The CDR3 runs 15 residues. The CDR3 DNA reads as TGTGCCAGCAGGCCCGGGGGTGTCTCCTACAATGAGCAGTTCTTC. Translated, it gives CASRPGGVSYNEQFF.

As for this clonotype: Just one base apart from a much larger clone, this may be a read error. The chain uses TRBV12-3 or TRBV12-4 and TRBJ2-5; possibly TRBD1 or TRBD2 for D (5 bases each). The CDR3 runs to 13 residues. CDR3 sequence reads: CVSSPRDGETQYF. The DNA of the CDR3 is TGTGTCAGCAGTCCCCGGGACGGAGAGACCCAGTACTTC.

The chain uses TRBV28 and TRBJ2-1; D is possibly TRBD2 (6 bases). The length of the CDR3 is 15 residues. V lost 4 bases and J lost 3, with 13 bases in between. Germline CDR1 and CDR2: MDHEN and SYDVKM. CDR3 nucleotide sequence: TGTGCCAGCAGTTCCCGGACTACAAACTACAATGAGCAGTTCTTC. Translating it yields CASSSRTTNYNEQFF.

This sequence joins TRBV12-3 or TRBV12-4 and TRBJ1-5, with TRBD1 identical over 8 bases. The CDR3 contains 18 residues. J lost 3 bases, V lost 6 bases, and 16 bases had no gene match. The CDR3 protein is CASSPTTSRQGINQPQHF. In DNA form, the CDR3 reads TGTGCCAGCAGCCCCACAACCTCACGACAGGGGATCAATCAGCCCCAGCATTTT.

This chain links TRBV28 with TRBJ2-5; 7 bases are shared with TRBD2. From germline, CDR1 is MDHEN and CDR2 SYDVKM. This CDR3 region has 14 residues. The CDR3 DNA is TGTGCAACGGGCGGACTAGGGTTATATGAGACCCAGTACTTC. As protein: CATGGLGLYETQYF.

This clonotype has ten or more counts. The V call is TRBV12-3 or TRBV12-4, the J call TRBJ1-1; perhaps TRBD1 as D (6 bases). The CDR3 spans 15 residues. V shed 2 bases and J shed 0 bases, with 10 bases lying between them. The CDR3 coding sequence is TGTGCCAGCAGTTTATCAGGGGCCATGAACACTGAAGCTTTCTTT. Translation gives CASSLSGAMNTEAFF.

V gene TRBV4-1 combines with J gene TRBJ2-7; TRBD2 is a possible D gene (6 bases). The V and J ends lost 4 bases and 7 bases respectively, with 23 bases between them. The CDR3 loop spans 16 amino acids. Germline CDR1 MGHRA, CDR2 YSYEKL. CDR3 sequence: CASSPHNRDGRREQYF. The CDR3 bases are TGCGCCAGCAGCCCCCACAACCGGGACGGGAGAAGGGAGCAGTACTTC.

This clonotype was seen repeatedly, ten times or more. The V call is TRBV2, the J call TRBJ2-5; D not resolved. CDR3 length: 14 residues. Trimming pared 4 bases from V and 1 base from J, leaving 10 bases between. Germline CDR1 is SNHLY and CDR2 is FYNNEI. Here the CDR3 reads CASSVGRLQETQYF. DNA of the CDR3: TGTGCCAGCAGTGTCGGACGCCTCCAAGAGACCCAGTACTTC.

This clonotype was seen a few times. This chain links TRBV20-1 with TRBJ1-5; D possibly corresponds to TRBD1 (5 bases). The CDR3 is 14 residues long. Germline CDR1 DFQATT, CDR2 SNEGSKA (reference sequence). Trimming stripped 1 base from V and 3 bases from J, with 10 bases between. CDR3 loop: CSARGKTVNQPQHF. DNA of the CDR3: TGCAGTGCTAGAGGAAAGACAGTCAATCAGCCCCAGCATTTT.

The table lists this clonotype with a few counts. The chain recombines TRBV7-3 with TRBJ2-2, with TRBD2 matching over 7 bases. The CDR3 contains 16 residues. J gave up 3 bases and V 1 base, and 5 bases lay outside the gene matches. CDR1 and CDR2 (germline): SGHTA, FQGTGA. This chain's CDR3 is CASSLNAGADTGELFF. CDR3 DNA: TGTGCCAGCAGCTTAAATGCGGGAGCGGACACCGGGGAGCTGTTTTTT.

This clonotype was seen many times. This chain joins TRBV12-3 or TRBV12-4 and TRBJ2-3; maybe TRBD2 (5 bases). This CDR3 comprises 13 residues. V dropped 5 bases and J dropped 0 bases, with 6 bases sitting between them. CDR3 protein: CASSGGSTDTQYF. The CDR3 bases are TGTGCCAGCAGTGGAGGTAGCACAGATACGCAGTATTTT.

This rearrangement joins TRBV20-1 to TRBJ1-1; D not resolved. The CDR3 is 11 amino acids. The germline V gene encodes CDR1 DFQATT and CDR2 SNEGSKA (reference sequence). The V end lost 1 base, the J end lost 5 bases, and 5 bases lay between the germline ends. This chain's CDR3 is CSARGLTEAFF. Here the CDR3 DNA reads TGCAGTGCTAGAGGATTGACTGAAGCTTTCTTT.

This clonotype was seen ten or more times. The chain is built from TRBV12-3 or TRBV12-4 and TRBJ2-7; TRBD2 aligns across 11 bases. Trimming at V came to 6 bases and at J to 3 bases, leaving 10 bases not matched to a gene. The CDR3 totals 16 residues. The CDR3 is CASSPLAGGLHYEQYF. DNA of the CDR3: TGTGCCAGCAGCCCTCTAGCGGGAGGCCTCCACTACGAGCAGTACTTC.

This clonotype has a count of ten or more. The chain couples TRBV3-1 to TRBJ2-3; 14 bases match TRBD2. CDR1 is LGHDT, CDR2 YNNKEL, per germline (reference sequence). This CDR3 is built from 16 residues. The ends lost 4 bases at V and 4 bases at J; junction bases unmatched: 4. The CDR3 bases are TGTGCCAGCAGCCGGACTAGCGGGGGGCCGGCAGATACGCAGTATTTT. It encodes CASSRTSGGPADTQYF.

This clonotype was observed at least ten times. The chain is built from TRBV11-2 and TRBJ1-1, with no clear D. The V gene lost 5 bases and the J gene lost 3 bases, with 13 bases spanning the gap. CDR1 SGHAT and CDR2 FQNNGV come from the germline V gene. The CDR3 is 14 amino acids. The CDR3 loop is CASSLKRGDTEAFF. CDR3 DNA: TGTGCCAGCAGCCTCAAGCGGGGAGACACTGAAGCTTTCTTT. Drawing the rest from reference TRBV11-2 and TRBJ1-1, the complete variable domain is EAGVAQSPRYKIIEKRQSVAFWCNPISGHATLYWYQQILGQGPKLLIQFQNNGVVDDSQLPKDRFSAERLKGVDSTLKIQPAKLEDSAVYLCASSLKRGDTEAFFGQGTRLTVV.

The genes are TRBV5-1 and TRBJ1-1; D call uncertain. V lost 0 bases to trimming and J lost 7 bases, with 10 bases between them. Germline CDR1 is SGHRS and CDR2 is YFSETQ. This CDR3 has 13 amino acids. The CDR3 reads CASSLAPEFEAFF. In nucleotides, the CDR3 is TGCGCCAGCAGCTTGGCCCCAGAGTTTGAAGCTTTCTTT.

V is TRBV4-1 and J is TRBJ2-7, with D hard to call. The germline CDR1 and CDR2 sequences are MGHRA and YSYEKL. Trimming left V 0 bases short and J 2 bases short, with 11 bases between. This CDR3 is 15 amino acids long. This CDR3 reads CASSQDRAATYEQYF. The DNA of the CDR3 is TGCGCCAGCAGCCAAGATAGGGCAGCGACCTACGAGCAGTACTTC.

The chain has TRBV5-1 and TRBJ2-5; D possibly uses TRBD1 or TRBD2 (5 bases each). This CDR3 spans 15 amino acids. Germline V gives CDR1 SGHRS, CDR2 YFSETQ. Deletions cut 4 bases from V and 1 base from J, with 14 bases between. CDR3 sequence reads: CASSVLGAFQETQYF. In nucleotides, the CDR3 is TGCGCCAGCAGCGTTCTCGGGGCTTTCCAAGAGACCCAGTACTTC.

DNA of the CDR3: TGTGCCAGCAGAAGGACAGGGGGGGACTCCTATAATTCACCCCTCCACTTT. This gives the protein CASRRTGGDSYNSPLHF. V is TRBV2 and J is TRBJ1-6, with 10 nucleotides matching TRBD1. CDR1 is SNHLY and CDR2 is FYNNEI in the germline V gene. V shed 6 bases, J shed 0 bases, and the junction held 5 bases outside the gene matches. The CDR3 spans 17 residues.

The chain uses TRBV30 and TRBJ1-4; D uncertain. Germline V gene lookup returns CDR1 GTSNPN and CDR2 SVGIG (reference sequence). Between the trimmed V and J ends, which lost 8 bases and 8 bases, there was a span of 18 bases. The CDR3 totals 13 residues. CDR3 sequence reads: CARTRFRGEKLFF. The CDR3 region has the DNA TGTGCCCGAACCCGGTTCCGAGGGGAAAAACTGTTTTTT.

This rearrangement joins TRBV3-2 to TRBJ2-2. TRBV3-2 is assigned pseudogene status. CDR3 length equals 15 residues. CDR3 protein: CASSPFRQNTGELFF. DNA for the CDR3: TGTGCCAGCAGTCCTTTTCGACAGAACACCGGGGAGCTGTTTTTT.

Here the CDR3 reads CASSLNGNEKLFF. CDR3 DNA: TGCGCCAGCAGCTTGAACGGTAATGAAAAACTGTTTTTT. The chain recombines TRBV5-1 with TRBJ1-4; no definite D call. This CDR3 comprises 13 residues. Germline V lookup: CDR1 SGHRS, CDR2 YFSETQ. V lost 1 base, J lost 4 bases, and 5 bases lay in between.

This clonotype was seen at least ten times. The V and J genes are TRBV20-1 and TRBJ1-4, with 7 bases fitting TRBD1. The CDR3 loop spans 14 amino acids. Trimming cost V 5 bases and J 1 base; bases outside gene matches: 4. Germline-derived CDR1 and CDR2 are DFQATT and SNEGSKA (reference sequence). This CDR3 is CSAPRQGTNEKLFF. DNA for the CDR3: TGCAGTGCTCCGCGACAGGGAACTAATGAAAAACTGTTTTTT.